This is a list of T cell receptor beta chains from one sample in a study of shared clonotypes between healthy human individuals. Sequenced by immunoSEQ multiplex PCR; TCRdb stores in-frame clones only, minus some. The repertoire has about 2 million clones, approximately 95% of them found once; the top ten carry roughly 1%. Input material: naive CD8+ T cells sorted from blood. These receptors all come from a man aged 18-30 years in good health. Both conserved end residues are part of each CDR3. The order of the fields is clone size, D gene, V gene, CDR3 length, J gene, CDR3 protein, CDR3 DNA. A D gene is named only where the DNA matches it firmly. Size is stated for part of the rows, as once, few or many counts, or as a class when the clone is expanded.

>-|-|TRBV5-6|14|TRBJ2-3
CASSLAGIADTQYF
TGTGCCAGCAGCTTGGCAGGAATTGCAGATACGCAGTATTTT
>-|TRBD1|TRBV4-3|15|TRBJ1-2
CASSRLTGQGDIYTF
TGCGCCAGCAGCCGATTAACTGGACAGGGTGATATCTACACCTTC
>-|-|TRBV5-4|13|TRBJ1-1
CASSRGQDTEAFF
TGTGCCAGCAGCAGGGGACAAGACACTGAAGCTTTCTTT
>-|TRBD2|TRBV4-3|17|TRBJ2-1
CASSQDPLAGSANEQFF
TGCGCCAGCAGCCAAGACCCCCTAGCGGGATCGGCCAATGAGCAGTTCTTC
>-|-|TRBV6-5|14|TRBJ1-4
CASRGPATNEKLFF
TGTGCCAGCAGGGGACCAGCAACTAATGAAAAACTGTTTTTT
>-|TRBD1|TRBV4-1|16|TRBJ1-2
CASSHPQGARDYGYTF
TGCGCCAGCAGCCACCCACAGGGGGCGCGAGACTATGGCTACACCTTC
>-|-|TRBV27|13|TRBJ2-2
CASSFSVTGELFF
TGTGCCAGCAGTTTCTCCGTTACCGGGGAGCTGTTTTTT
>-|TRBD2|TRBV10-2|13|TRBJ2-7
CATSSAGEDEQYF
TGCGCCACCTCCTCAGCGGGAGAGGACGAGCAGTACTTC
>-|TRBD1|TRBV6-1|14|TRBJ1-4
CASSGDRGWEKLFF
TGTGCCAGCAGCGGGGACAGGGGGTGGGAAAAACTGTTTTTT
>-|-|TRBV13|13|TRBJ2-3
CASSDDSTDTQYF
TGTGCCAGCAGCGACGATAGCACAGATACGCAGTATTTT
>-|TRBD1|TRBV27|16|TRBJ1-2
CASSLSPGTGFRGYTF
TGTGCCAGCAGTCTCAGCCCCGGGACAGGGTTTCGTGGCTACACCTTC
>-|-|TRBV27|15|TRBJ1-6
CASSLGRASGETLHF
TGTGCCAGCAGTTTAGGTCGTGCCAGCGGGGAAACCCTCCACTTT
>once|-|TRBV29-1|13|TRBJ2-7
CSVVVISSYEQYF
TGCAGCGTGGTGGTCATAAGCTCCTACGAGCAGTACTTC
>-|-|TRBV14|16|TRBJ2-7
CASSQVERGTTNEQYF
TGTGCCAGCAGCCAAGTTGAGAGAGGCACAACCAACGAGCAGTACTTC
>-|TRBD2|TRBV6-5|15|TRBJ2-3
CASSYGGGYGDTQYF
TGTGCCAGCAGTTACGGGGGGGGATATGGAGATACGCAGTATTTT
>-|TRBD1|TRBV27|15|TRBJ1-2
CASSHGQGPNYGYTF
TGTGCCAGCAGTCACGGACAGGGGCCTAACTATGGCTACACCTTC
>-|TRBD2|TRBV4-3|15|TRBJ2-5
CASSQEAGVVETQYF
TGCGCCAGCAGCCAAGAAGCGGGGGTTGTGGAGACCCAGTACTTC
>once|TRBD1|TRBV5-6|15|TRBJ2-1
CASSGTGSPINEQFF
TGTGCCAGCAGCGGGACAGGGAGCCCCATTAATGAGCAGTTCTTC
>once|-|TRBV7-7|13|TRBJ2-5
CASSLDGEETQYF
TGTGCTAGCAGCTTAGACGGCGAGGAGACCCAGTACTTC
>-|-|TRBV2|16|TRBJ2-3
CASSERRLSGTDTQYF
TGTGCCAGCAGTGAGCGCCGCTTAAGTGGCACAGATACGCAGTATTTT
>once|-|TRBV10-3|11|TRBJ2-7
CAISETGEQYF
TGTGCCATCAGTGAAACTGGCGAGCAGTACTTC
>few|TRBD1|TRBV5-4|15|TRBJ1-2
CASSLGTALNYGYTF
TGTGCCAGCAGCTTAGGGACAGCACTTAACTATGGCTACACCTTC
>-|TRBD1|TRBV29-1|13|TRBJ1-2
CSVEDRTGRGYTF
TGCAGCGTTGAAGATCGGACAGGGCGGGGCTACACCTTC
>-|-|TRBV11-2|15|TRBJ2-7
CASSVGTGFVGEQYF
TGTGCCAGCAGCGTTGGGACTGGCTTTGTGGGAGAGCAGTACTTC
>-|-|TRBV7-2|15|TRBJ2-3
CASSLAGGFGDTQYF
TGTGCCAGCAGCTTAGCGGGAGGATTTGGAGATACGCAGTATTTT
>-|-|TRBV30|11|TRBJ2-1
CAWSPLGMLFF
TGTGCCTGGAGTCCACTAGGTATGCTGTTCTTC
>-|-|TRBV5-1|16|TRBJ1-2
CASSWDVLSNNYGYTF
TGCGCCAGCAGCTGGGACGTACTTAGTAACAACTATGGCTACACCTTC
>-|-|TRBV11-3|14|TRBJ2-7
CASSEGTASYEQYF
TGTGCCAGCAGCGAAGGTACCGCGTCCTACGAGCAGTACTTC
>-|TRBD2|TRBV7-9|15|TRBJ2-7
CASSFPPSGTYEQYF
TGTGCCAGCAGCTTCCCACCTAGCGGCACCTACGAGCAGTACTTC
>-|-|TRBV5-6|15|TRBJ2-3
CASSLNGRPTDTQYF
TGTGCCAGCAGCTTGAACGGAAGACCCACAGATACGCAGTATTTT
>-|-|TRBV6-8|15|TRBJ2-3
CARTTRQMDTDTQYF
TGTGCCAGGACGACTCGACAGATGGACACAGATACGCAGTATTTT
>-|-|TRBV6-1|16|TRBJ2-5
CASSEGFGGEEETQYF
TGTGCCAGCAGTGAAGGCTTTGGAGGAGAGGAAGAGACCCAGTACTTC
>-|-|TRBV19|13|TRBJ2-7
CASSISESYEQYF
TGTGCCAGTAGTATTTCAGAATCCTACGAGCAGTACTTC
>once|-|TRBV28|15|TRBJ2-7
CASSSRLGRYYEQYF
TGTGCCAGCAGTTCGCGTTTGGGACGGTACTACGAGCAGTACTTC
>-|TRBD1|TRBV4-3|16|TRBJ2-5
CASSQDLWDREETQYF
TGCGCCAGCAGCCAAGATCTTTGGGACAGGGAAGAGACCCAGTACTTC
>-|-|TRBV5-4|14|TRBJ1-1
CASSPDSLNTEAFF
TGTGCCAGCAGCCCCGACAGCTTGAACACTGAAGCTTTCTTT
>-|-|TRBV4-1|17|TRBJ2-1
CASSQEGWGSSYNEQFF
TGCGCCAGCAGCCAAGAAGGGTGGGGGAGCTCCTACAATGAGCAGTTCTTC
>-|TRBD2|TRBV6-5|15|TRBJ2-5
CASSFSGRAQETQYF
TGTGCCAGCAGTTTCAGCGGGAGGGCCCAAGAGACCCAGTACTTC
>-|-|TRBV30|16|TRBJ1-1
CAWSTPSERAGAEAFF
TGTGCCTGGAGTACCCCCTCGGAGCGGGCGGGGGCTGAAGCTTTCTTT
>few|-|TRBV9|14|TRBJ2-7
CASSAVGGEDEQYF
TGTGCCAGCAGCGCCGTAGGAGGCGAGGACGAGCAGTACTTC
>-|-|TRBV19|15|TRBJ1-1
CASSMPRDGVTEAFF
TGTGCCAGTAGTATGCCCAGGGACGGAGTGACTGAAGCTTTCTTT
>-|TRBD1|TRBV4-2|16|TRBJ2-1
CASSQEGVRGRNEQFF
TGTGCCAGCAGCCAAGAAGGAGTGAGGGGGCGCAATGAGCAGTTCTTC
>-|-|TRBV7-8|16|TRBJ2-1
CASSLPSGTVHNEQFF
TGTGCCAGCAGCTTACCCTCCGGGACCGTACACAATGAGCAGTTCTTC
>-|TRBD2|TRBV5-5|17|TRBJ2-3
CASSLDSGREEIDTQYF
TGTGCCAGCAGCTTGGACTCCGGGCGGGAGGAGATAGATACGCAGTATTTT
>-|-|TRBV4-2|13|TRBJ2-7
CASSQERSYEQYF
TGTGCCAGCAGCCAGGAAAGATCCTACGAGCAGTACTTC
>once|-|TRBV27|15|TRBJ1-1
CASSLSLEGDTEAFF
TGTGCCAGCAGTTTATCGTTAGAGGGAGACACTGAAGCTTTCTTT
>-|-|TRBV10-1|13|TRBJ1-1
CASSEDKNTEAFF
TGCGCCAGCAGTGAGGACAAGAACACTGAAGCTTTCTTT
>few|TRBD1|TRBV7-2|14|TRBJ1-6
CASSLEQGASPLHF
TGTGCCAGCAGCTTAGAACAGGGGGCTTCACCCCTCCACTTT
>few|TRBD1|TRBV4-3|16|TRBJ1-6
CASSRLTGDVGSPLHF
TGCGCCAGCAGCCGTCTCACAGGGGATGTCGGTTCACCCCTCCACTTT